The clone carrying this TCR beta chain was seen many times. Its antigen is currently unknown. One junction end disagrees with the germline gene, perhaps due to a read error. This CDR3 is 17 amino acids long. Germline CDR1 SGHVS, CDR2 FNYEAQ. These data come from a study of neurological immune-mediated disorders. Study-wide results and limits: Subjects shared no identical expanded-clone CDR3 amino acid sequences, suggesting private TCR-beta repertoires in all groups.

In every sequencing run, more than 170 million TCR-beta sequences were generated from 15-18 subjects. TCRdb called the 5' RACE reads again in MiXCR, with one record for every CDR3 protein. Of under 90,000 distinct CDR3 sequences in the sample, around 3.4% were seen once. This clonotype originated in a woman aged 45-65 years with multiple sclerosis. The sequenced sample consisted of PBMCs. This chain uses TRBV7-6 with TRBJ1-1; D is possibly TRBD1 (5 bases). CDR3 loop: CASSSLPLRGTNSEAFF. The CDR3 region has the DNA TGTGCCAGCAGCTCACTTCCCCTACGGGGGACGAACTCTGAAGCTTTCTTT. Combining the CDR3 with reference TRBV7-6 and TRBJ1-1 gives the whole variable domain GAGVSQSPRYKVTKRGQDVALRCDPISGHVSLYWYRQALGQGPEFLTYFNYEAQQDKSGLPNDRFSAERPEGSISTLTIQRTEQRDSAMYRCASSSLPLRGTNSEAFFGQGTRLTVV.